In its sample, the clone carrying this T cell receptor beta chain was seen a few times. Individual cDNA molecules were tagged with unique molecular identifiers, the study reported. TCRdb reanalysed the 5' RACE reads using MiXCR and keeps one entry per CDR3 protein. The data contain around 83,000 distinct CDR3 sequences, approximately 12% of them singletons. The entry originates in a study of early T cells in non-severe SARS-CoV-2 infection. Study-level information: Sequencing input comprised bulk RNA from unsorted whole blood; chain pairing was not available.

CDR3 length: 17 amino acids. The V and J ends lost 3 bases and 5 bases respectively, with 22 bases between them. Looked up from germline, CDR1 is SGHAT and CDR2 is FQNNGV. The chain has TRBV11-2 and TRBJ2-5, with D perhaps TRBD2 (6 bases). This specimen consisted of whole blood, obtained at baseline. The sequence was obtained from an adult who was a healthcare worker with PCR-confirmed SARS-CoV-2 infection or an uninfected control (not recorded which). The CDR3 DNA sequence: TGTGCCAGCAGCTTTAGCGTGGAAGCGGGTCCTTGGGAGACCCAGTACTTC. Its translation is CASSFSVEAGPWETQYF.